Below, one T cell receptor beta chain is given with its context. The sample comes from a study of blood T cell repertoires in COVID-19. Whole-study context: Some COVID-19 samples were acute and others convalescent; all came from the United States, Italy and Spain.

CDR3 length: 17 residues. V was pared by 0 bases and J by 5 bases, with 9 bases of the junction left unmatched. Germline CDR1 KGHSH, CDR2 LQKENI. As processed by the authors: The authors estimated nucleated cell counts from reference gene primer amplification. Sequencing used immunoSEQ multiplex PCR; TCRdb keeps in-frame clones, though not all of them. V and J calls and clone size are given by that table; D and trimming were obtained from the DNA. There are around 250,000 clones in the sample; around 83% occur only once, and around 5.4% lies in the top ten. Sequenced sample: peripheral blood. This TCR was recovered from an older man with acute or convalescent COVID-19. The V and J genes are TRBV18 and TRBJ2-5, with 10 bases identical to TRBD2. CDR3 loop: CASSPPRLAGEWETQYF. Here the CDR3 DNA reads TGTGCCAGCTCACCACCGAGGCTAGCGGGGGAATGGGAGACCCAGTACTTC.